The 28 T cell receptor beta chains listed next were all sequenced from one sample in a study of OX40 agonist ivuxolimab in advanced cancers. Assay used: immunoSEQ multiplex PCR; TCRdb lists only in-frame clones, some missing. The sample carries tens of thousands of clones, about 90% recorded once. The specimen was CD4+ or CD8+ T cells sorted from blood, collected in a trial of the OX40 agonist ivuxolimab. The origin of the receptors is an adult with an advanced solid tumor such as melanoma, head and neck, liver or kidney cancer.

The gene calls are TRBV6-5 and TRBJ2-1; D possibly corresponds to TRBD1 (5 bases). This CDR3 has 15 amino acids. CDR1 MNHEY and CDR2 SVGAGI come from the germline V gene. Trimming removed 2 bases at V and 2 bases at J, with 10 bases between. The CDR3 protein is CASSYSGAAYNEQFF. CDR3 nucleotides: TGTGCCAGCAGTTACAGTGGGGCAGCCTACAATGAGCAGTTCTTC.

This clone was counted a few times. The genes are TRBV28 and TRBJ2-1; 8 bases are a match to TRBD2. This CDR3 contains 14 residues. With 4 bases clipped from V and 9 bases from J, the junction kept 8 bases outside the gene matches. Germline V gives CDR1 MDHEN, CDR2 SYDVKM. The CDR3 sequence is CASSSRLARAEQFF. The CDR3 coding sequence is TGTGCCAGCAGTTCAAGACTAGCGAGGGCTGAGCAGTTCTTC.

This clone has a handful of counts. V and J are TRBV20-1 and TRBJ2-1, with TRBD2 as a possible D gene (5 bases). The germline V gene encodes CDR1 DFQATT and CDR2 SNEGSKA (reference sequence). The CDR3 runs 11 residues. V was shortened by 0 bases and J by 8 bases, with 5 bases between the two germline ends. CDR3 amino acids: CSAREDYEQFF. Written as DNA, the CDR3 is TGCAGTGCTAGAGAGGACTATGAGCAGTTCTTC.

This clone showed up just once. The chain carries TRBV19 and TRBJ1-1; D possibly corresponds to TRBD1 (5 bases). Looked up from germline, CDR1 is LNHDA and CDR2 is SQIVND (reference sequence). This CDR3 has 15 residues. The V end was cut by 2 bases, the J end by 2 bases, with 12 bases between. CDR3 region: CASSILGRTNTEAFF. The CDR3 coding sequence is TGTGCCAGTAGTATACTCGGACGGACAAACACTGAAGCTTTCTTT.

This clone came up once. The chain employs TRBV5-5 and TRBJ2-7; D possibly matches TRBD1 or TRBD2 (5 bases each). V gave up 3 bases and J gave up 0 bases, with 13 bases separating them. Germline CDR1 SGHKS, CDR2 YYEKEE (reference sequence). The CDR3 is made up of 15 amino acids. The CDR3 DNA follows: TGTGCCAGCAGCTGGGGGACGGTGAGCTCCTACGAGCAGTACTTC. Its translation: CASSWGTVSSYEQYF.

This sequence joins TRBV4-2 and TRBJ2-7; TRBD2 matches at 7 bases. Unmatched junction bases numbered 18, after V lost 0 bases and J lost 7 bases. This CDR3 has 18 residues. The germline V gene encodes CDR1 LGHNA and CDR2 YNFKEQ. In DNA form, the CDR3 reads TGTGCCAGCAGCCAAGAAGAAGCTCCCGGGACTACCGCTTGGGAGCAGTACTTC. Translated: CASSQEEAPGTTAWEQYF.

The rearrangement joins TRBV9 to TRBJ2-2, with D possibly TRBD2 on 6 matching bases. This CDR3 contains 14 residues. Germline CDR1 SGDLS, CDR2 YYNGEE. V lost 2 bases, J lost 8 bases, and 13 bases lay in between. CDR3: CASSVWGVEGELFF. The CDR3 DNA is TGTGCCAGCAGCGTGTGGGGGGTCGAAGGGGAGCTGTTTTTT.

Here the CDR3 reads CASSIGQGPNEKLFF. The CDR3 DNA sequence: TGTGCCAGCAGCATCGGACAGGGCCCTAATGAAAAACTGTTTTTT. The chain combines TRBV9 with TRBJ1-4; 8 bases agree with TRBD1. Per germline, CDR1 SGDLS and CDR2 YYNGEE. Germline trimming cut 4 bases from V and 3 bases from J; bases unmatched to any gene: 5. The CDR3 spans 15 residues.

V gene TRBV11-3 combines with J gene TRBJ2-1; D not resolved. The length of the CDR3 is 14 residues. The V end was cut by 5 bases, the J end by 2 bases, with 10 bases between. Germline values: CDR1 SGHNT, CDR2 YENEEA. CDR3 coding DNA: TGTGCCAGCAGCGTTGTTGGAGCCTACAATGAGCAGTTCTTC. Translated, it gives CASSVVGAYNEQFF.

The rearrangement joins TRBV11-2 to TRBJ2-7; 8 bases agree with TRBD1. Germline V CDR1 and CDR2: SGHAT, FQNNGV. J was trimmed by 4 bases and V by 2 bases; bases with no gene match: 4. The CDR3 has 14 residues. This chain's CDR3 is CASSLSQGAYEQYF. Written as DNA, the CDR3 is TGTGCCAGCAGCTTAAGCCAGGGGGCGTACGAGCAGTACTTC.

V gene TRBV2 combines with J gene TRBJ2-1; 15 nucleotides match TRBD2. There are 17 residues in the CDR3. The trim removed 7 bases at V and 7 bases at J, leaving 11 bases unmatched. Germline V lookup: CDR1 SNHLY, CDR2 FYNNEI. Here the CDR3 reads CASIGLAGGHDVNEQFF. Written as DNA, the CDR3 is TGTGCCAGCATCGGACTAGCGGGAGGGCATGATGTAAATGAGCAGTTCTTC.

The CDR3 region is CASSEPQTGLLTYEQYF. The CDR3 DNA sequence: TGTGCCAGCAGTGAACCTCAGACAGGGCTTTTAACCTACGAGCAGTACTTC. This rearrangement joins TRBV6-1 to TRBJ2-7, with 7 bases lining up with TRBD1. Germline V CDR1 and CDR2: MNHNS, SASEGT. The CDR3 covers 17 residues. V trimming: 2 bases; J trimming: 2 bases; junction bases outside the gene matches: 12.

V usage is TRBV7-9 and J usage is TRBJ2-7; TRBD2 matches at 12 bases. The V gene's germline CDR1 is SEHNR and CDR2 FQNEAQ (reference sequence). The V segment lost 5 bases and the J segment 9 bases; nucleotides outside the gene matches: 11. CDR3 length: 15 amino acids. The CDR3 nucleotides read TGTGCCAGCAGCCCAAGGACTAGCGGGGTCCCCTTGCAGTACTTC. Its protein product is CASSPRTSGVPLQYF.

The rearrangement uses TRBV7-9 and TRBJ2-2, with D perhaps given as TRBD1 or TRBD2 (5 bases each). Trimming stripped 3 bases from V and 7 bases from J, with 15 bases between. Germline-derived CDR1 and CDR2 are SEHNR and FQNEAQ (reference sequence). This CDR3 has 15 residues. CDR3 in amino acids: CASSLGPLQDGELFF. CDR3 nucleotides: TGTGCCAGCAGCTTGGGACCCCTACAAGACGGGGAGCTGTTTTTT.

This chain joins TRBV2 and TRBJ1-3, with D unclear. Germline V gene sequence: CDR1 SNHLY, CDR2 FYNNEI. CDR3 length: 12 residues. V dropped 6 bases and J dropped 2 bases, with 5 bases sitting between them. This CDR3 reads CASRDTGNTIYF. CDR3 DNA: TGTGCCAGCAGGGATACTGGAAACACCATATATTTT.

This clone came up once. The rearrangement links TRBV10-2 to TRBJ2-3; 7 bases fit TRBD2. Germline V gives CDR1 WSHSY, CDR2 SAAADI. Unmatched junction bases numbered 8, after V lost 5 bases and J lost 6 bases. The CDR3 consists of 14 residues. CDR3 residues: CASSPRLARDTQYF. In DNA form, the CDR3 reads TGCGCCAGCAGTCCGAGACTAGCCCGGGATACGCAGTATTTT.

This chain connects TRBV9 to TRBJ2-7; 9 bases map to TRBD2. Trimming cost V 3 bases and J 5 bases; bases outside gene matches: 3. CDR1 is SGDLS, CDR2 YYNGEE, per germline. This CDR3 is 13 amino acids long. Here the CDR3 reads CASSASGTNEQYF. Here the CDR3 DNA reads TGTGCCAGCAGCGCTAGCGGGACAAACGAGCAGTACTTC.

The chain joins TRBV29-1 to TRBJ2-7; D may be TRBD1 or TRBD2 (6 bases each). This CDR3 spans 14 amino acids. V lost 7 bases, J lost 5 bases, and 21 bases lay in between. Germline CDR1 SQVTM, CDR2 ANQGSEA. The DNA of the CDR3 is TGCAGCGCTATAGTGGGGGGCCCTGCAAACGAGCAGTACTTC. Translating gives CSAIVGGPANEQYF.

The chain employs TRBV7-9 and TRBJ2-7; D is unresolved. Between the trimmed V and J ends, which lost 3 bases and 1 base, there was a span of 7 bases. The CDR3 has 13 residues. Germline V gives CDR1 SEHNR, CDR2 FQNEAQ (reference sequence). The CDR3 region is CASSFIGSYEQYF. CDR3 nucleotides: TGTGCCAGCAGCTTCATCGGGTCCTACGAGCAGTACTTC.

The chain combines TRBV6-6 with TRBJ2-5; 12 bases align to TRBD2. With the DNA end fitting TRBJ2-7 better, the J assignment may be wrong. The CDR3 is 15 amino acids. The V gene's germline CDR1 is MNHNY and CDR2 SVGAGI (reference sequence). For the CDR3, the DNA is TGTGCCAGCAGTTACGGGACTAGCGGGCACTACGAGCAGTACTTC. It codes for CASSYGTSGHYEQYF.

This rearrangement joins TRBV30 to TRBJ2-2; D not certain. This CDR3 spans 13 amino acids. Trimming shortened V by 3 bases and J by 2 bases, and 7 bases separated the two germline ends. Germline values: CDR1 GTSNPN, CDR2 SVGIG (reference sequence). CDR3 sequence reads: CAWRDGNTGELFF. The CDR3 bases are TGTGCCTGGAGGGATGGAAACACCGGGGAGCTGTTTTTT. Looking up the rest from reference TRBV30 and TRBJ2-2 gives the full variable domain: SQTIHQWPATLVQPVGSPLSLECTVEGTSNPNLYWYRQAAGRGLQLLFYSVGIGQISSEVPQNLSASRPQDRQFILSSKKLLLSDSGFYLCAWRDGNTGELFFGEGSRLTVL.

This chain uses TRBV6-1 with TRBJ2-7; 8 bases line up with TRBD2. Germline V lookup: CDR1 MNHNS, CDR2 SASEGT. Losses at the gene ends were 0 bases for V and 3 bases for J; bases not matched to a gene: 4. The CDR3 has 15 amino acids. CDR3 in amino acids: CASSEAAAGGYEQYF. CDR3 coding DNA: TGTGCCAGCAGTGAAGCAGCGGCGGGAGGCTACGAGCAGTACTTC.

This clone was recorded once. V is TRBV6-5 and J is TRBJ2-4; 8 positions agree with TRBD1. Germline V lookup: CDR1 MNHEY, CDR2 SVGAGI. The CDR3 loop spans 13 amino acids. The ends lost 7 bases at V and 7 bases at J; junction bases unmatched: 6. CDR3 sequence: CASTGQGGNIQYF. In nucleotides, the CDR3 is TGTGCCAGCACCGGACAGGGTGGGAACATTCAGTACTTC.

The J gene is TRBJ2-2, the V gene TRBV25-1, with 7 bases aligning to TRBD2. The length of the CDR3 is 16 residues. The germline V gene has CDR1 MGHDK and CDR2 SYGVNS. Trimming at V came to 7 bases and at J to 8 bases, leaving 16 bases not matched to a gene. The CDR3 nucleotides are TGTGCCAGCAACCTACTGCCGGGCGGGAGAGGGGGGGAGCTGTTTTTT. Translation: CASNLLPGGRGGELFF. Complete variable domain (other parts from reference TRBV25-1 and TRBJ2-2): EADIYQTPRYLVIGTGKKITLECSQTMGHDKMYWYQQDPGMELHLIHYSYGVNSTEKGDLSSESTVSRIRTEHFPLTLESARPSHTSQYLCASNLLPGGRGGELFFGEGSRLTVL.

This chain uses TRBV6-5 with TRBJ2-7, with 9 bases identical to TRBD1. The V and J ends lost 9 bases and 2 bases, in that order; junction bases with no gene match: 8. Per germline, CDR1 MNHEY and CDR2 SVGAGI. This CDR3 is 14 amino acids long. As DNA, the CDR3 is TGTGCCAGTCGGATGGACAGGGGCACCTACGAGCAGTACTTC. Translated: CASRMDRGTYEQYF.

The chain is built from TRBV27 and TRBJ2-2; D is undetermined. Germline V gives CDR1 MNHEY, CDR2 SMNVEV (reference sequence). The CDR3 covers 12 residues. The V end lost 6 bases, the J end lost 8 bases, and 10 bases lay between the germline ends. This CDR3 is CASRELGGELFF. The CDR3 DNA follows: TGTGCCAGCAGGGAACTTGGTGGGGAGCTGTTTTTT.

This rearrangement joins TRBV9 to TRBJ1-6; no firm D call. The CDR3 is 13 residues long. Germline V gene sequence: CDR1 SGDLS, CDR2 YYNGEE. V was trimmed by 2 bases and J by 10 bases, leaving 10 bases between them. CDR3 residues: CASSVDLISPLHF. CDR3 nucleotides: TGTGCCAGCAGCGTGGACCTCATCTCACCCCTCCACTTT.

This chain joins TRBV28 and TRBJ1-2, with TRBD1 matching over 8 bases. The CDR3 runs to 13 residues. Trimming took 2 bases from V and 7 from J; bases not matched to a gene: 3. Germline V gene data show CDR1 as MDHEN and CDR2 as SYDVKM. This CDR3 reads CASSLGQGPGYTF. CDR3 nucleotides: TGTGCCAGCAGTTTAGGACAGGGTCCTGGCTACACCTTC.